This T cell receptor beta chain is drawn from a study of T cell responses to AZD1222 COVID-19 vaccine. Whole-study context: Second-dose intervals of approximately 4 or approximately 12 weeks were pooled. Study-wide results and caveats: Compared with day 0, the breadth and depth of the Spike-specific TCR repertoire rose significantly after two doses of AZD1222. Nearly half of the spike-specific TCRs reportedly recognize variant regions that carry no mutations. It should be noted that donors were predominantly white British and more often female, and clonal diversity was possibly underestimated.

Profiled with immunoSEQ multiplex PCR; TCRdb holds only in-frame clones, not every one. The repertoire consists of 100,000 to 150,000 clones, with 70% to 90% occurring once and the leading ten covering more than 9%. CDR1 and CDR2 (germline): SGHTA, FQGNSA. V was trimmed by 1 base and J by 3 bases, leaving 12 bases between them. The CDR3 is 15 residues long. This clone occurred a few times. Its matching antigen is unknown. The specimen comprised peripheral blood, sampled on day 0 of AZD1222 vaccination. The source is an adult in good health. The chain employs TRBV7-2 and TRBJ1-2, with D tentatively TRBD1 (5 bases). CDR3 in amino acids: CASSLGVGADYGYTF. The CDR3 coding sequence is TGTGCCAGCAGCTTAGGAGTAGGGGCGGACTATGGCTACACCTTC. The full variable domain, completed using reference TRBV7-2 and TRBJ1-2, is GAGVSQSPSNKVTEKGKDVELRCDPISGHTALYWYRQSLGQGLEFLIYFQGNSAPDKSGLPSDRFSAERTGGSVSTLTIQRTQQEDSAVYLCASSLGVGADYGYTFGSGTRLTVV.